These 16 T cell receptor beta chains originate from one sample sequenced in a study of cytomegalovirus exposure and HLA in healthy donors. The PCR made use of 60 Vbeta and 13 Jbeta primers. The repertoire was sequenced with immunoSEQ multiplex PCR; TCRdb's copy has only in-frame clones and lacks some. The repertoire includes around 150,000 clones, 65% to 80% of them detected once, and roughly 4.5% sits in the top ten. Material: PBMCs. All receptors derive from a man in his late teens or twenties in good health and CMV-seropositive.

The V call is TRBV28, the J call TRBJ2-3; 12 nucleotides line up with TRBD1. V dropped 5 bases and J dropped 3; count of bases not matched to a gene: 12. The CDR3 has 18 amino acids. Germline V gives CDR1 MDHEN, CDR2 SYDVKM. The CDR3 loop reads CASSTNRDRGRGTDTQYF. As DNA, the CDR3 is TGTGCCAGCAGTACGAACCGGGACAGGGGGCGGGGGACAGATACGCAGTATTTT.

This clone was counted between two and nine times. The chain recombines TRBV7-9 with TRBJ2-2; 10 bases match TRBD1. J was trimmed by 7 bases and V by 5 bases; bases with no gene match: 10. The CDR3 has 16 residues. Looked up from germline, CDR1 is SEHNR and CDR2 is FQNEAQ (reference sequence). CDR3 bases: TGTGCCAGCAGCGAAACTTCCGGGACAGGGGTCGGGGAGCTGTTTTTT. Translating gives CASSETSGTGVGELFF.

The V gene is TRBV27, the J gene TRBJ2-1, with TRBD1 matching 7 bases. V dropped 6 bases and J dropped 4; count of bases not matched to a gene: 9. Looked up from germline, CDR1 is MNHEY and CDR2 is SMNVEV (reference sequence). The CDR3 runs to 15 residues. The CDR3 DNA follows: TGTGCCAGCAGGACCGTCCGGGGACAGTACAATGAGCAGTTCTTC. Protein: CASRTVRGQYNEQFF.

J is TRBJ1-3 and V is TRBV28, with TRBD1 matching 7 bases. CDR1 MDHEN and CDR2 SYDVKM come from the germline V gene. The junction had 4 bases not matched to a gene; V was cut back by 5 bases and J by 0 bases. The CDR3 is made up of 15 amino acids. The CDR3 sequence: CASSPTGYSGNTIYF. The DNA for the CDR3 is TGTGCCAGCAGTCCGACAGGGTACTCTGGAAACACCATATATTTT.

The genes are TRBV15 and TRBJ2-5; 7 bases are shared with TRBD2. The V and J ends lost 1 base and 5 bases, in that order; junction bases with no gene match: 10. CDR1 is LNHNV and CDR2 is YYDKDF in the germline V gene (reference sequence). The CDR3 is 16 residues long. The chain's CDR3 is CATSRGLTSRDETQYF. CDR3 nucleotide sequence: TGTGCCACCAGCAGAGGACTGACTAGCCGTGATGAGACCCAGTACTTC.

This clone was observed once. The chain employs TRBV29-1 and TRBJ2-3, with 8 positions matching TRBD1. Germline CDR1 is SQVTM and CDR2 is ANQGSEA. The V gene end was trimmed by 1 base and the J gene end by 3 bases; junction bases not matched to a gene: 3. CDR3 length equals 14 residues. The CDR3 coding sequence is TGCAGCGTTGAAGGGACAGGGAGTACAGATACGCAGTATTTT. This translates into CSVEGTGSTDTQYF.

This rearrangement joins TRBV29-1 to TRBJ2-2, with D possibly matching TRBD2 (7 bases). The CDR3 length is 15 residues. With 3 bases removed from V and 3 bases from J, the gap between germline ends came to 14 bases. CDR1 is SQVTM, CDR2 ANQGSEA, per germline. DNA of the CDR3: TGCAGCGTTGATGGCGGGGGCGCCTACACCGGGGAGCTGTTTTTT. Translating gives CSVDGGGAYTGELFF.

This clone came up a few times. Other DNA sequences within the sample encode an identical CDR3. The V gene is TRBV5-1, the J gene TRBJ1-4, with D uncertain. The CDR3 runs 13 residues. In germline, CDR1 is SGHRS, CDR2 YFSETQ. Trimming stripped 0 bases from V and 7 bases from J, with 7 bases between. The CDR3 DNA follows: TGCGCCAGCAGCTTGGGACAAGGTGAAAAACTGTTTTTT. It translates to CASSLGQGEKLFF. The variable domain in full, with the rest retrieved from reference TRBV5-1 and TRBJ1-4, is KAGVTQTPRYLIKTRGQQVTLSCSPISGHRSVSWYQQTPGQGLQFLFEYFSETQRNKGNFPGRFSGRQFSNSRSEMNVSTLELGDSALYLCASSLGQGEKLFFGSGTQLSVL.

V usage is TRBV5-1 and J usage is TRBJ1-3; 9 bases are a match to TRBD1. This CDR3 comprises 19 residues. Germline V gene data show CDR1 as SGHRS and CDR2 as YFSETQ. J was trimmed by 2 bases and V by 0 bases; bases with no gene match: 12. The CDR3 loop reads CASSLAGTGRRGAGNTIYF. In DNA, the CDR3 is TGCGCCAGCAGCTTGGCTGGGACAGGGCGGCGCGGGGCTGGAAACACCATATATTTT.

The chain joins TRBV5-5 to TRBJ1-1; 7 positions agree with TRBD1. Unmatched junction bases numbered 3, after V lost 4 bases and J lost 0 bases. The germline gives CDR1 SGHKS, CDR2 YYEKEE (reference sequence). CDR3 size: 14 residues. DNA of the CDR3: TGTGCCAGCAGCCAAGGGACAGTGAACACTGAAGCTTTCTTT. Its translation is CASSQGTVNTEAFF. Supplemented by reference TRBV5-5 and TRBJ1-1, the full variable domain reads DAGVTQSPTHLIKTRGQQVTLRCSPISGHKSVSWYQQVLGQGPQFIFQYYEKEERGRGNFPDRFSARQFPNYSSELNVNALLLGDSALYLCASSQGTVNTEAFFGQGTRLTVV.

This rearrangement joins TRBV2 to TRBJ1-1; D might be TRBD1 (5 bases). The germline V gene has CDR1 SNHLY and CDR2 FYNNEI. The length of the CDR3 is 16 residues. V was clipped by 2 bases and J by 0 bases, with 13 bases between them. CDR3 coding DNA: TGTGCCAGCAGTGAAAAAGGAATAGGGGTGAACACTGAAGCTTTCTTT. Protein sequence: CASSEKGIGVNTEAFF.

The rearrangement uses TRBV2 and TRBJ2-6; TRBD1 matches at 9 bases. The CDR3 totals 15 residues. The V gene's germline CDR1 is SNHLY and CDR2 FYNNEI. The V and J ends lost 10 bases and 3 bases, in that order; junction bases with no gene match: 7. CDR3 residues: CAIPGTGFGANVLTF. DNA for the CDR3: TGTGCCATTCCCGGGACAGGGTTTGGGGCCAACGTCCTGACTTTC.

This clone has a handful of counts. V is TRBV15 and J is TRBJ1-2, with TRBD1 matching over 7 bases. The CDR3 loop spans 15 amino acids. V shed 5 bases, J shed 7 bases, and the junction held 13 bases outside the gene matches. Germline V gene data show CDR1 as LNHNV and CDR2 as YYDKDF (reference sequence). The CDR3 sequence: CATSAPDREVAGYTF. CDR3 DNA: TGTGCCACCAGCGCCCCCGACAGGGAAGTGGCTGGCTACACCTTC.

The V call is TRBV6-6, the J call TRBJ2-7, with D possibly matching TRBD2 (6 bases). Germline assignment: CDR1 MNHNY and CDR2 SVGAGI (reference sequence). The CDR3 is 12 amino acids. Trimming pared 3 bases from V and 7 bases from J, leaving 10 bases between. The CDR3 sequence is CASSYGGKEQYV. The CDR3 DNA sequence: TGTGCCAGCAGTTATGGGGGGAAAGAGCAGTACGTC.

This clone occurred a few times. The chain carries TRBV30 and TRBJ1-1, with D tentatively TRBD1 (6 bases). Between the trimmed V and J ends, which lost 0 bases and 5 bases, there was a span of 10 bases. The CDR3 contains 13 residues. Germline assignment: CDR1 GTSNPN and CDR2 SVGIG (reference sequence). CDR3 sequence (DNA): TGTGCCTGGAGTGTACGAGGGGGTACTGAAGCTTTCTTT. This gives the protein CAWSVRGGTEAFF. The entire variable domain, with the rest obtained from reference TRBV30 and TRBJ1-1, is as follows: SQTIHQWPATLVQPVGSPLSLECTVEGTSNPNLYWYRQAAGRGLQLLFYSVGIGQISSEVPQNLSASRPQDRQFILSSKKLLLSDSGFYLCAWSVRGGTEAFFGQGTRLTVV.

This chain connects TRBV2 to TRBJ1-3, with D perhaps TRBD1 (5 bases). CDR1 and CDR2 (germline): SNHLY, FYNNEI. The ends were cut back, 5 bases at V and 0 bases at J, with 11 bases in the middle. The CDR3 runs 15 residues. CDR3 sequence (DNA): TGTGCCAGCAGTCGGGGGTTAGGCTCTGGAAACACCATATATTTT. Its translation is CASSRGLGSGNTIYF.